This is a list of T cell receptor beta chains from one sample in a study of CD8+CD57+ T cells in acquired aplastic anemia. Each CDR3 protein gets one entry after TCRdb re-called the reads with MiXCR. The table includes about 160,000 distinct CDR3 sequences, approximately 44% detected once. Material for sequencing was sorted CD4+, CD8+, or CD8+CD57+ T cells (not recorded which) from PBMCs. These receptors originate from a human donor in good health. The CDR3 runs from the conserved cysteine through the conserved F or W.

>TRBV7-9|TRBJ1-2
CASSLGGGTDGYTF
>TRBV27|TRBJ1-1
CASSLTTGWANTEAFF
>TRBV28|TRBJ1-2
CASSLGPYGYTF
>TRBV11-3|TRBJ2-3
CASSPDDSTDTQYF
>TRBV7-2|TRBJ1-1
CASSLVSRNTEAFF
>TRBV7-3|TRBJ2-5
CASSPEWEGTQYF
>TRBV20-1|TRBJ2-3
CSAPRGRGDTQYF
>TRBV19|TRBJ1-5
CASSIVGGANQPQHF
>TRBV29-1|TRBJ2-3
CSTGQFTDTQYF
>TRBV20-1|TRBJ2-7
CSARDRRGFYEQYF
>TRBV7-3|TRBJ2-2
CASSSRGRVESGELFF
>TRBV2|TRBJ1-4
CASIRTGTEKLFF
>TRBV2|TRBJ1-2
CASSLTSTYGYTF
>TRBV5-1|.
CASSLVGTPKETQYF
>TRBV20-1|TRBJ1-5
CSASSGTHDQPQHF
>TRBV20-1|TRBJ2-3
CSAKAPDGSTDTQYF
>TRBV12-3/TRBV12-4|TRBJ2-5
CASSARDRETQYF
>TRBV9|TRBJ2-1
CASSGGASYNEQFF
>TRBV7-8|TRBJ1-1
CASSSTGGRDTEAFF
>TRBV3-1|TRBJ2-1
CASSQEPKRTAGGNEQFF
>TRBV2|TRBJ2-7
CASRPRGPYEQYF
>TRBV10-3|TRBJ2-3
CASLLEFSTDTQYF
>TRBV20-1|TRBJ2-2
CSAPVGQATGELFF
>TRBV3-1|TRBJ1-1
CASSQPIDSTMNTEAFF
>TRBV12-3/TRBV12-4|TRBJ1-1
CASSPTGVGTEAFF
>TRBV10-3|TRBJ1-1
CAIRGGSLITEAFF
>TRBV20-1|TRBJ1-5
CSASMGRKGTQPQHF
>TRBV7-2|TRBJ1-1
CASSLFPQNTEAFF
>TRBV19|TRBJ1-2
CASSPSTGVNYGYTF
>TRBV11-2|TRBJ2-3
CASSSRYTGTGVTDTQYF
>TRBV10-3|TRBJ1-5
CATGQGLIGQPQHF
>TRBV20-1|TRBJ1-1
CSARDRRSLNTEAFF
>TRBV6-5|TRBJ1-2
CASSYSRTGGNYGYTF
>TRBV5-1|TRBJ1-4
CASSPRGGSRGANEKLFF
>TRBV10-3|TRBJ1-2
CAISDPRTPGVGYTF
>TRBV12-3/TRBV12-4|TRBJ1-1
CASSTGEAFF
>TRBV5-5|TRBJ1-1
CASRYNRGARTEAFF
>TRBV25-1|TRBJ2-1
CASTQPLSDEQFF
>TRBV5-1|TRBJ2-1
CASKTSVYNEQFF
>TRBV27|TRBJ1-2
CASSQGVGYGYTF
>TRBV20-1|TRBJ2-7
CSATWTGSYEQYF
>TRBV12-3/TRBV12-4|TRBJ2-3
CASSPLGPGIGDTQYF
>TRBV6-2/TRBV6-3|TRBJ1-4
CASSSGTSDRKLFF
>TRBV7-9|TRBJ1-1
CASSLLDTEAFF
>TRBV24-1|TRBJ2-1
CATSDRGQTSSYNEQFF
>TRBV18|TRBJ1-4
CASSPRGDGGKLFF
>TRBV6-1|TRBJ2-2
CATLREGWGGELFF
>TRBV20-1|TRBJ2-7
CSAREGRLRDEQYF
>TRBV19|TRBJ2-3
CASRRGQGWTDTQYF
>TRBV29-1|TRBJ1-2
CSALSGYGYTF
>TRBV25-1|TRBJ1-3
CASSEQGVFGNTIYF
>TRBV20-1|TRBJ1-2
CSARPGTFYGYTF
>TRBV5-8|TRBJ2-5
CASSHRPGRGETQYF
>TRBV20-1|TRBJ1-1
CSAREGTGTHTEAFF